A selection of T cell receptor beta chains follows, all from one sample in a study of cytomegalovirus exposure and HLA in healthy donors. The table came from immunoSEQ multiplex PCR; TCRdb's copy has only in-frame clones and leaves some out. The repertoire has 240,000 or so clones, 82% of them found once; the top ten carry roughly 5%. Sequencing was performed on PBMCs. The origin of the receptors is a woman aged 40 to 49 in good health and CMV-seropositive. Each CDR3 is given with its conserved first and last residue.

V gene	J gene	CDR3 protein
TRBV5-1	TRBJ1-5	CASSLMGQKNQPQHF
TRBV30	TRBJ2-1	CALQEGSYNEQFF
TRBV6-4	TRBJ1-6	CASSDRTVGSPLHF
TRBV9	TRBJ2-7	CASSVGLAADYEQYF
TRBV4-3	TRBJ2-5	CASSPNTGTEETQYF
TRBV11-1	TRBJ2-3	CASSLAQRPTLYTQYF
TRBV6-5	TRBJ1-2	CASTRGQGYTF
TRBV28	TRBJ1-3	CASSLVLGQGSGNTIYF
TRBV4-2	NA	CASSQDLAGATYEQYF
TRBV2	TRBJ1-4	CASRDRDRDEKLFF
TRBV5-1	TRBJ2-1	CASSFDWPGDFIF
TRBV6-5	TRBJ2-7	CASSSEERYEQYF
TRBV5-1	TRBJ1-5	CASSDGGQPQHF
TRBV10-3	TRBJ1-1	CATRPDRATEAFF
TRBV6-5	TRBJ1-1	CASSYSESPTEAFF
TRBV27	TRBJ2-7	CASSRRDRDPGGQYF
TRBV18	TRBJ1-3	CASSPGASSGNTIYF
TRBV29-1	TRBJ2-3	CSGQTGTDTQYF
TRBV27	TRBJ1-2	CASSPGQGVFYGYTF
TRBV5-4	TRBJ1-2	CASSLVEGVYGYTF
TRBV30	TRBJ2-1	CACWVKGTSGRDEQFF
TRBV5-1	TRBJ1-2	CASSPGQGRGYTF
TRBV18	TRBJ1-5	CASSPRTDQPQHF
TRBV30	TRBJ2-1	CASTSGGLSSYNEQFF
TRBV9	TRBJ2-7	CASSVATGQDLYEQYF
TRBV5-1	TRBJ2-1	CASSLEVAGDTDEQFF
TRBV6-1	TRBJ2-3	CASGPLATDTQYF
TRBV4-3	TRBJ1-1	CASRFAGTNTEAFF
TRBV15	TRBJ1-4	CATSSGGTAYEKLFF
TRBV6-1	TRBJ2-7	CASRATGGSSYEQYF
TRBV28	TRBJ2-1	CASSLTTGGNNEQFF
TRBV28	TRBJ1-2	CASRPPGDYGYTF
TRBV7-9	TRBJ2-2	CASSLSSTPQGELFF
TRBV10-1	TRBJ2-6	CASSRSSGANVLTF
TRBV7-2	TRBJ2-7	CASSQGLAGGEQYF
TRBV10-3	TRBJ2-7	CAIGLSLGSQIYEQYF
TRBV6-1	TRBJ1-3	CAGGQASSGNTIYF
TRBV18	TRBJ2-7	CASSPPGGHEQYF
TRBV27	TRBJ1-2	CASTSVAGLYGYTF
TRBV5-1	TRBJ2-7	CASSLGASLYEQYF
TRBV19	TRBJ1-3	CASSIEAGRGSGNTIYF
TRBV4-2	TRBJ1-4	CASSTRQGFNEKLFF
TRBV9	TRBJ2-7	CASSVGIETGAYEQYF
TRBV7-3	TRBJ2-7	CASSLTGRIPSYEQYF
TRBV29-1	TRBJ1-2	CSVGDTGGYTF
TRBV7-3	TRBJ2-7	CASSPATSGPYEQYF